Listed here are 24 T cell receptor beta chains from one sample, sequenced in a study of shared clonotypes between healthy human individuals. Profiled with immunoSEQ multiplex PCR; TCRdb holds only in-frame clones, not every one. The data show about 820,000 clones, around 93% seen once. Naive CD8 cells were CD45RO-negative, positively selected for CCR7, excluding terminally differentiated effector memory CD45RA+ cells. Sequencing was done on a sample of naive CD8+ T cells sorted from blood. These receptors originate from a young man in good health.

This clone is a singleton in its sample. V gene TRBV6-5 combines with J gene TRBJ2-3, with 7 bases fitting TRBD2. With V trimmed by 6 bases and J by 2 bases, 5 bases remained unmatched. The CDR3 consists of 14 residues. Germline-derived CDR1 and CDR2 are MNHEY and SVGAGI. The CDR3 reads CASRISGVTDTQYF. Written as DNA, the CDR3 is TGTGCCAGCAGGATCAGCGGGGTCACAGATACGCAGTATTTT.

The CDR3 bases are TGTGCCAGCAGTGAACCGGGACTAGCGAACAATGAGCAGTTCTTC. Translating gives CASSEPGLANNEQFF. The genes are TRBV27 and TRBJ2-1; 10 positions agree with TRBD2. The V gene end was trimmed by 5 bases and the J gene end by 5 bases; junction bases not matched to a gene: 6. Germline values: CDR1 MNHEY, CDR2 SMNVEV (reference sequence). The CDR3 extends over 15 amino acids.

The chain uses TRBV6-6 and TRBJ2-7, with 7 nucleotides matching TRBD2. Germline V CDR1 and CDR2: MNHNY, SVGAGI (reference sequence). J gave up 5 bases and V 2 bases, and 0 bases lay outside the gene matches. CDR3 length equals 12 residues. CDR3 amino acids: CASSYLADEQYF. The CDR3 nucleotides are TGTGCCAGCAGTTACCTAGCGGACGAGCAGTACTTC.

V gene TRBV27 combines with J gene TRBJ2-2; 7 bases fit TRBD1. Germline CDR1 MNHEY, CDR2 SMNVEV (reference sequence). This CDR3 is built from 14 residues. V lost 4 bases, J lost 4 bases, and 3 bases stayed unmatched. The CDR3 coding sequence is TGTGCCAGCAGTTCCTACAGGGGCACCGGGGAGCTGTTTTTT. Its protein product is CASSSYRGTGELFF.

As concerns this clone: Additional DNA sequences in this sample encode the identical CDR3. The chain employs TRBV5-1 and TRBJ2-7; TRBD2 agrees at 9 bases. The CDR3 totals 14 residues. Per germline, CDR1 SGHRS and CDR2 YFSETQ. The V gene end was trimmed by 3 bases and the J gene end by 0 bases; junction bases not matched to a gene: 1. In nucleotides, the CDR3 is TGCGCCAGCAGCTCGACTAGCGGCTCCTACGAGCAGTACTTC. This encodes CASSSTSGSYEQYF.

J is TRBJ2-1 and V is TRBV4-3, with D perhaps matching TRBD1 (5 bases). Trimming removed 0 bases at V and 8 bases at J, with 23 bases between. Germline-derived CDR1 and CDR2 are LGHNA and YSLEER. CDR3 length: 18 amino acids. The CDR3 loop is CASSQDRVSQGLIYEQFF. The CDR3 DNA sequence: TGCGCCAGCAGCCAAGATCGAGTTAGTCAGGGTTTGATCTATGAGCAGTTCTTC.

The V call is TRBV11-3, the J call TRBJ1-1; D not resolved. The V end lost 4 bases, the J end lost 1 base, and 7 bases lay between the germline ends. CDR1 and CDR2 (germline): SGHNT, YENEEA. CDR3 length: 13 amino acids. CDR3 sequence: CASSSLENTEAFF. The CDR3 DNA reads TGTGCCAGCAGCTCTTTGGAGAACACTGAAGCTTTCTTT.

The rearrangement links TRBV7-9 to TRBJ1-5, with D maybe TRBD1 (6 bases). Germline values: CDR1 SEHNR, CDR2 FQNEAQ (reference sequence). With 2 bases removed from V and 8 bases from J, the gap between germline ends came to 10 bases. This CDR3 is 13 amino acids long. CDR3 DNA: TGTGCCAGCAGCTTATCTGAGGGGGAGCCCCAGCATTTT. This translates into CASSLSEGEPQHF. The full variable domain, rest sourced from reference TRBV7-9 and TRBJ1-5, is DTGVSQNPRHKITKRGQNVTFRCDPISEHNRLYWYRQTLGQGPEFLTYFQNEAQLEKSRLLSDRFSAERPKGSFSTLEIQRTEQGDSAMYLCASSLSEGEPQHFGDGTRLSIL.

The V call is TRBV27, the J call TRBJ2-3; 10 nucleotides align to TRBD2. The junction had 3 bases not matched to a gene; V was cut back by 0 bases and J by 3 bases. The germline V gene encodes CDR1 MNHEY and CDR2 SMNVEV (reference sequence). This CDR3 has 16 residues. CDR3 residues: CASSLSRAGGTDTQYF. The CDR3 DNA reads as TGTGCCAGCAGTTTATCTCGAGCGGGAGGGACAGATACGCAGTATTTT.

The chain recombines TRBV7-2 with TRBJ2-1; 7 bases map to TRBD2. CDR1 SGHTA and CDR2 FQGNSA come from the germline V gene. Unmatched junction bases numbered 10, after V lost 4 bases and J lost 10 bases. The CDR3 loop spans 14 amino acids. The CDR3 loop reads CASSSGLVDEEQFF. CDR3 DNA: TGTGCCAGCAGCTCAGGACTAGTCGATGAGGAGCAGTTCTTC.

The J gene is TRBJ1-1, the V gene TRBV5-6; D remains ambiguous. The CDR3 loop spans 17 amino acids. Between the trimmed V and J ends, which lost 0 bases and 1 base, there was a span of 16 bases. Germline loops: CDR1 SGHDT, CDR2 YYEEEE. The CDR3 sequence: CASSLGLVTITNTEAFF. The CDR3 DNA sequence: TGTGCCAGCAGCTTGGGGTTAGTTACTATCACGAACACTGAAGCTTTCTTT.

For the CDR3, the DNA is TGCACCAGCAGCCCTAGAGGACTAGCGGGCCGTGAGACCCAGTACTTC. This encodes CTSSPRGLAGRETQYF. The V gene is TRBV1, the J gene TRBJ2-5; the table calls TRBD2, which could not be checked here. TRBV1 is flagged as a pseudogene. CDR3 length equals 16 residues.

The CDR3 bases are TGTGCCAGCAGTGAAGGAAGGGACAGGGGTCGGTCTTTCTTT. Its protein is CASSEGRDRGRSFF. The chain uses TRBV2 and TRBJ1-1; TRBD1 aligns across 10 bases. The V gene's germline CDR1 is SNHLY and CDR2 FYNNEI. This CDR3 is 14 amino acids long. Losses at the gene ends were 1 base for V and 12 bases for J; bases not matched to a gene: 8.

This clone showed up just once. J is TRBJ2-1 and V is TRBV5-1; 7 nucleotides agree with TRBD2. CDR1 is SGHRS and CDR2 is YFSETQ in the germline V gene. With V trimmed by 5 bases and J by 0 bases, 8 bases remained unmatched. CDR3 length equals 16 residues. CDR3 DNA sequence: TGCGCCAGCAGGGGGGGGACGAGCGACTCCTACAATGAGCAGTTCTTC. Protein: CASRGGTSDSYNEQFF.

Only one count was recorded for this clone. CDR3 amino acids: CASSSYLTSGRGYEQYF. For the CDR3, the DNA is TGTGCCAGCAGCTCGTACTTGACTAGCGGGAGAGGCTACGAGCAGTACTTC. The chain couples TRBV11-1 to TRBJ2-7; 12 bases line up with TRBD2. With V trimmed by 4 bases and J by 3 bases, 10 bases remained unmatched. CDR3 length: 17 residues. In germline, CDR1 is SGHAT, CDR2 FQDESV (reference sequence).

In this sample, this clone turned up once. The junction departs from germline at one end; a sequencing error may be responsible. The chain uses TRBV7-9 and TRBJ1-1; unclear D gene. Germline CDR1 is SEHNR and CDR2 is FQNEAQ (reference sequence). The CDR3 contains 13 residues. The CDR3 DNA reads as TGTGCCAGCAGCTTAAGCGAGAACGCTGAAGCTTTCTTT. It codes for CASSLSENAEAFF.

The V call is TRBV7-9, the J call TRBJ2-1; 12 bases are a match to TRBD2. The CDR3 is made up of 17 amino acids. Germline lookup yields CDR1 SEHNR and CDR2 FQNEAQ (reference sequence). Germline trimming cut 1 base from V and 4 bases from J; bases unmatched to any gene: 5. The CDR3 here is CASSLGLAGVRYNEQFF. The CDR3 region has the DNA TGTGCCAGCAGCTTAGGACTAGCGGGAGTAAGGTACAATGAGCAGTTCTTC.

In the case of this clone: A much larger clone lies one base from this, so it may be a read error. At the DNA level, this CDR3 is encoded by other sequences in the same sample as well. The chain uses TRBV27 and TRBJ2-7; TRBD2 aligns across 12 bases. Germline V CDR1 and CDR2: MNHEY, SMNVEV (reference sequence). The CDR3 extends over 17 amino acids. The CDR3 is CASSYLAGGGGSYEQYF. The CDR3 DNA sequence: TGTGCCAGCAGTTATCTAGCGGGAGGGGGAGGCTCCTACGAACAGTACTTC.

The chain carries TRBV5-4 and TRBJ2-5; D is possibly TRBD1 or TRBD2 (6 bases each). CDR1 and CDR2 (germline): SGHNT, YYREEE (reference sequence). Trimming left V 0 bases short and J 0 bases short, with 18 bases between. The CDR3 consists of 18 residues. The CDR3 spells CASSLVAGDSLYQETQYF. As DNA, the CDR3 is TGTGCCAGCAGCTTGGTGGCAGGGGACTCACTGTACCAAGAGACCCAGTACTTC.

The chain recombines TRBV6-5 with TRBJ2-7; D unresolved. Trimming shortened V by 10 bases and J by 0 bases, and 16 bases separated the two germline ends. The CDR3 spans 14 residues. Germline lookup yields CDR1 MNHEY and CDR2 SVGAGI. The CDR3 DNA sequence: TGTGCCACCAAACTCCAGGAAGGCTCCTACGAGCAGTACTTC. Protein product: CATKLQEGSYEQYF.

The rearrangement joins TRBV20-1 to TRBJ2-1; TRBD2 is a possible D gene (5 bases). Trimming took off 5 bases at V and 10 bases at J, with 12 bases between the two ends. CDR3 size: 11 residues. Germline CDR1 DFQATT, CDR2 SNEGSKA (reference sequence). For the CDR3, the DNA is TGCAGTGCTGAGGGAGAGGTCGAGCAGTTCTTC. This codes for CSAEGEVEQFF.

V gene TRBV2 combines with J gene TRBJ1-1; D possibly corresponds to TRBD1 (6 bases). This CDR3 comprises 15 residues. V lost 6 bases to trimming and J lost 1 base, with 15 bases between them. Germline lookup yields CDR1 SNHLY and CDR2 FYNNEI. This CDR3 is CASSAGTQWNTEAFF. For the CDR3, the DNA is TGTGCCAGCAGCGCTGGGACACAGTGGAACACTGAAGCTTTCTTT.

The chain couples TRBV12-5 to TRBJ2-1; TRBD2 agrees at 14 bases. The CDR3 runs 19 residues. Germline CDR1 is LGHNT and CDR2 is FRNRAP. Germline trimming cut 3 bases from V and 0 bases from J; bases unmatched to any gene: 7. CDR3 coding DNA: TGTGCTAGTGGTTTCTGGACTAGCGGGAGGTTGAGCTCCTACAATGAGCAGTTCTTC. Amino acids: CASGFWTSGRLSSYNEQFF. The variable domain in full, with the rest retrieved from reference TRBV12-5 and TRBJ2-1, is DARVTQTPRHKVTEMGQEVTMRCQPILGHNTVFWYRQTMMQGLELLAYFRNRAPLDDSGMPKDRFSAEMPDATLATLKIQPSEPRDSAVYFCASGFWTSGRLSSYNEQFFGPGTRLTVL.

This clone was detected once. The rearrangement links TRBV5-1 to TRBJ1-1; D uncertain. The germline V gene has CDR1 SGHRS and CDR2 YFSETQ. The CDR3 sequence is 17 residues long. V gave up 1 base and J gave up 4 bases, with 20 bases separating them. The CDR3 protein is CASSLYAMAGPGTEAFF. The CDR3 nucleotides read TGCGCCAGCAGCTTGTACGCAATGGCAGGCCCAGGCACTGAAGCTTTCTTT.